These 32 T cell receptor beta chains originate from one sample sequenced in a study of blood T cells in healthy people across ages. Primers used in a second PCR of roughly 6 to 11 cycles were a sample-barcoded 5' primer and a J-beta primer mix. TCRdb independently ran MiXCR on the 5' RACE reads; one entry per CDR3 protein. The top ten hold 30% to 40% of the sample, which has about 640,000 distinct CDR3 sequences, approximately 50% seen once. Sequencing was performed on blood. All receptors come from a man aged 60 to 69 in good health.

The gene calls are TRBV20-1 and TRBJ2-1; tentatively, D is TRBD2 (6 bases). Per the germline V gene, CDR1 is DFQATT and CDR2 is SNEGSKA (reference sequence). The CDR3 has 15 amino acids. V was shortened by 6 bases and J by 4 bases, with 19 bases between the two germline ends. The CDR3 nucleotides are TGCAGTGCCCCGGCAACTAGAGGAGGGTACAATGAGCAGTTCTTC. Translation: CSAPATRGGYNEQFF.

The table lists this clonotype with many counts. The V gene is TRBV4-2, the J gene TRBJ2-7; a possible D gene is TRBD1 (6 bases). Germline V gives CDR1 LGHNA, CDR2 YNFKEQ. The germline V and J ends were trimmed by 1 base and 3 bases, with 10 bases remaining between them. This CDR3 is 14 amino acids long. CDR3 protein: CASSQGGQLYEQYF. In DNA form, the CDR3 reads TGTGCCAGCAGCCAAGGGGGGCAGCTCTACGAGCAGTACTTC.

The chain is built from TRBV25-1 and TRBJ2-7, with a possible D match to TRBD2 (7 bases). TRBJ2-4 matches the DNA end more closely, so the J call is doubtful. The CDR3 is 14 residues long. Per the germline V gene, CDR1 is MGHDK and CDR2 is SYGVNS. CDR3 in amino acids: CASIRGALANIQYF. The DNA of the CDR3 is TGTGCCAGCATACGGGGGGCCCTCGCGAACATTCAGTACTTC.

This clonotype came up a few times. This chain connects TRBV29-1 to TRBJ2-4; TRBD1 matches 12 bases. Germline loops: CDR1 SQVTM, CDR2 ANQGSEA. This CDR3 is built from 14 residues. The J segment lost 6 bases and the V segment lost 4 bases, leaving 4 bases of the junction unmatched. The CDR3 DNA sequence: TGCAGCGTTGGGGACAGGGGGCAGGGAAACATTCAGTACTTC. Translated, it gives CSVGDRGQGNIQYF.

This clonotype has a count of ten or more. The chain employs TRBV11-2 and TRBJ1-6; D is unresolved. This CDR3 has 11 amino acids. Trimming removed 4 bases from V and 7 bases from J, with 2 bases in between. Per germline, CDR1 SGHAT and CDR2 FQNNGV. DNA for the CDR3: TGTGCCAGCAGCTCCAATTCACCCCTCCACTTT. This gives the protein CASSSNSPLHF.

The count of this clonotype is one. The V call is TRBV5-1, the J call TRBJ1-6, with 9 nucleotides matching TRBD1. CDR1 and CDR2 from the germline V gene are SGHRS and YFSETQ. This CDR3 comprises 14 residues. V lost 5 bases, J lost 8 bases, and 5 bases stayed unmatched. The CDR3 loop is CASSRTGDYSPLHF. DNA for the CDR3: TGCGCCAGCAGTCGGACAGGGGATTATTCACCCCTCCACTTT. Variable domain in full (rest from reference TRBV5-1 and TRBJ1-6): KAGVTQTPRYLIKTRGQQVTLSCSPISGHRSVSWYQQTPGQGLQFLFEYFSETQRNKGNFPGRFSGRQFSNSRSEMNVSTLELGDSALYLCASSRTGDYSPLHFGNGTRLTVT.

V usage is TRBV4-1 and J usage is TRBJ2-5, with D uncertain. Per germline, CDR1 MGHRA and CDR2 YSYEKL. The CDR3 totals 15 residues. V was trimmed by 0 bases and J by 2 bases, leaving 10 bases between them. CDR3 region: CASSQEVGLQETQYF. The CDR3 nucleotides read TGCGCCAGCAGCCAAGAGGTGGGGTTACAAGAGACCCAGTACTTC.

This clonotype appeared a few times. The chain is built from TRBV28 and TRBJ2-7; D is possibly TRBD1 (5 bases). The V end was cut by 6 bases, the J end by 1 base, with 10 bases between. In germline, CDR1 is MDHEN, CDR2 SYDVKM. This CDR3 has 13 residues. The CDR3 is CASRQTDSYEQYF. The DNA for the CDR3 is TGTGCCAGCAGACAGACAGATTCCTACGAGCAGTACTTC.

The sample holds one count of this clonotype. V gene TRBV12-3 or TRBV12-4 combines with J gene TRBJ1-5; a weak D match, TRBD1 (5 bases). CDR3 size: 14 residues. The V end lost 4 bases, the J end lost 2 bases, and 9 bases lay between the germline ends. The CDR3 is CASSSEGGNQPQHF. The CDR3 bases are TGTGCCAGCAGTTCCGAAGGGGGCAATCAGCCCCAGCATTTT.

The V and J genes are TRBV11-1 and TRBJ1-1, with D hard to call. The CDR3 length is 12 residues. Per germline, CDR1 SGHAT and CDR2 FQDESV (reference sequence). The V end was cut by 7 bases, the J end by 4 bases, with 10 bases between. CDR3 nucleotides: TGTGCCAGCACTGCCAGCCCCACTGAAGCTTTCTTT. Translation: CASTASPTEAFF.

This clonotype occurred a few times. The chain recombines TRBV12-3 or TRBV12-4 with TRBJ1-4; 7 bases map to TRBD1. The CDR3 is 16 amino acids. V was pared by 6 bases and J by 5 bases, with 12 bases of the junction left unmatched. The CDR3 loop reads CASSFHPGQKNEKLFF. The CDR3 DNA follows: TGTGCCAGCAGCTTTCATCCGGGACAGAAAAATGAAAAACTGTTTTTT.

This clonotype came up a few times. The chain is built from TRBV10-3 and TRBJ2-7; 9 bases agree with TRBD1. The CDR3 is 18 amino acids. The germline V gene has CDR1 ENHRY and CDR2 SYGVKD. Losses at the gene ends were 7 bases for V and 2 bases for J; bases not matched to a gene: 18. This CDR3 is CAIISGDREPLMPYEQYF. CDR3 DNA: TGTGCCATCATCTCAGGGGACAGGGAACCCCTTATGCCCTACGAGCAGTACTTC.

The rearrangement links TRBV5-5 to TRBJ2-7; 8 nucleotides agree with TRBD1. The CDR3 length is 14 residues. Trimming took 4 bases from V and 1 from J; bases not matched to a gene: 4. Germline assignment: CDR1 SGHKS and CDR2 YYEKEE (reference sequence). CDR3 sequence reads: CASSLQGVSYEQYF. CDR3 coding DNA: TGTGCCAGCAGCCTACAGGGGGTTTCCTACGAGCAGTACTTC.

The rearrangement joins TRBV6-1 to TRBJ2-1, with D uncertain. V lost 6 bases and J 0 bases, leaving 12 bases between the germline ends. CDR1 and CDR2 from the germline V gene are MNHNS and SASEGT. The CDR3 sequence is 15 residues long. The CDR3 nucleotides read TGTGCCAGCAGGGGATCCCGAGCCTCCTACAATGAGCAGTTCTTC. Its protein product is CASRGSRASYNEQFF.

The chain couples TRBV20-1 to TRBJ2-1; D might be TRBD2 (7 bases). Germline V lookup: CDR1 DFQATT, CDR2 SNEGSKA (reference sequence). Trimming removed 7 bases from V and 7 bases from J, with 17 bases in between. The CDR3 length is 13 residues. This chain's CDR3 is CSEARGGGNEQFF. In DNA form, the CDR3 reads TGCAGTGAGGCCCGAGGGGGGGGTAATGAGCAGTTCTTC.

V gene TRBV13 combines with J gene TRBJ2-1; TRBD2 agrees at 8 bases. The CDR3 is 15 amino acids. Germline CDR1 is PRHDT and CDR2 is FYEKMQ (reference sequence). Trimming removed 1 base from V and 7 bases from J; junction bases left unmatched: 6. The CDR3: CASSLVGLGSNEQFF. The CDR3 DNA follows: TGTGCCAGCAGCTTAGTGGGACTAGGGTCGAATGAGCAGTTCTTC.

This sequence joins TRBV6-5 and TRBJ2-1, with 9 nucleotides matching TRBD1. The CDR3 totals 15 residues. Germline V gene sequence: CDR1 MNHEY, CDR2 SVGAGI. Trimming cost V 2 bases and J 7 bases; bases outside gene matches: 6. The CDR3: CASSYTGQGWNEQFF. DNA of the CDR3: TGTGCCAGCAGTTACACAGGACAGGGGTGGAATGAGCAGTTCTTC.

This clonotype was counted only a few times. V gene TRBV24-1 combines with J gene TRBJ2-1, with D perhaps matching TRBD1 (6 bases). V was clipped by 0 bases and J by 4 bases, with 12 bases between them. The CDR3 loop spans 16 amino acids. Germline values: CDR1 KGHDR, CDR2 SFDVKD. For the CDR3, the DNA is TGTGCCACCAGTGATTTGCAGGGCAGGGGTTACAATGAGCAGTTCTTC. Translating gives CATSDLQGRGYNEQFF.

The chain is built from TRBV6-1 and TRBJ1-5, with D maybe TRBD1 (5 bases). The CDR3 extends over 15 amino acids. V shed 3 bases and J shed 0 bases, with 9 bases lying between them. Germline V lookup: CDR1 MNHNS, CDR2 SASEGT. Written as DNA, the CDR3 is TGTGCCAGCAGTGACAGGGTGAATAGCAATCAGCCCCAGCATTTT. It encodes CASSDRVNSNQPQHF.

The V and J genes are TRBV6-5 and TRBJ2-1; no clear D gene. The CDR3 contains 13 residues. Per the germline V gene, CDR1 is MNHEY and CDR2 is SVGAGI. Trimming pared 0 bases from V and 12 bases from J, leaving 12 bases between. The CDR3 sequence is CASSYSTAQWQFF. CDR3 nucleotide sequence: TGTGCCAGCAGTTACTCGACGGCCCAGTGGCAGTTCTTC.

The rearrangement joins TRBV20-1 to TRBJ2-2, with 8 bases matching TRBD1. With 0 bases clipped from V and 1 base from J, the junction kept 4 bases outside the gene matches. The CDR3 sequence is 16 residues long. Germline V gene lookup returns CDR1 DFQATT and CDR2 SNEGSKA (reference sequence). CDR3 loop: CSARDQGAKNTGELFF. The CDR3 DNA reads as TGCAGTGCTAGAGATCAGGGGGCCAAGAACACCGGGGAGCTGTTTTTT.

The chain recombines TRBV28 with TRBJ2-3, with a possible D match to TRBD2 (5 bases). Germline values: CDR1 MDHEN, CDR2 SYDVKM. With 6 bases removed from V and 3 bases from J, the gap between germline ends came to 7 bases. CDR3 size: 12 residues. The CDR3 region has the DNA TGTGCCAGCAGGAGGGAAACAGATACGCAGTATTTT. Its protein is CASRRETDTQYF.

As to this clonotype: At one end the junction does not follow the germline gene, possibly because of a read error. V is TRBV20-1 and J is TRBJ2-3; TRBD2 is a possible D gene (6 bases). This CDR3 has 14 residues. Germline V gene data show CDR1 as DFQATT and CDR2 as SNEGSKA (reference sequence). CDR3 coding DNA: TGCGGTGCTAGTCACCAGGGAGGTCAATATACGCAGTATTTT. Translated, it gives CGASHQGGQYTQYF.

This clonotype has a handful of counts. The genes are TRBV6-5 and TRBJ2-1; D gene unclear. Deletions cut 8 bases from V and 1 base from J, with 18 bases between. Germline V gene data show CDR1 as MNHEY and CDR2 as SVGAGI. The CDR3 runs 16 residues. The CDR3 coding sequence is TGTGCCAGCTGTTCCGGAAGGCCGCGGTCCTACAATGAGCAGTTCTTC. Encoded protein: CASCSGRPRSYNEQFF.

The CDR3 coding sequence is TGTGCCAGCAGTTATCGGGAGGGAGGCACAGATACGCAGTATTTT. Translation: CASSYREGGTDTQYF. This sequence joins TRBV6-5 and TRBJ2-3, with 8 bases fitting TRBD2. CDR1 is MNHEY, CDR2 SVGAGI, per germline. The CDR3 is made up of 15 amino acids. The ends lost 3 bases at V and 1 base at J; junction bases unmatched: 3.

The gene calls are TRBV3-1 and TRBJ2-2; TRBD1 agrees at 7 bases. This CDR3 is built from 16 residues. The germline gives CDR1 LGHDT, CDR2 YNNKEL (reference sequence). Trimming removed 4 bases from V and 1 base from J; junction bases left unmatched: 6. This CDR3 is CASSLWTGLNTGELFF. The CDR3 DNA reads as TGTGCCAGCAGCCTATGGACAGGCTTGAACACCGGGGAGCTGTTTTTT.

The chain has TRBV20-1 and TRBJ2-1; D tentatively reads TRBD1 or TRBD2 (5 bases each). The V gene lost 3 bases and the J gene lost 2 bases, with 23 bases spanning the gap. The CDR3 is 18 residues long. Germline-derived CDR1 and CDR2 are DFQATT and SNEGSKA (reference sequence). The CDR3 DNA reads as TGCAGTGCTAGTGCTCCGCGGGCAAACCGAGGGGCCTACAATGAGCAGTTCTTC. This sequence encodes CSASAPRANRGAYNEQFF.

The V and J genes are TRBV6-1 and TRBJ2-4; D might be TRBD1 (5 bases). The V end lost 10 bases, the J end lost 13 bases, and 35 bases lay between the germline ends. Germline V gene data show CDR1 as MNHNS and CDR2 as SASEGT. CDR3 length: 17 amino acids. CDR3 coding DNA: TGTGCCACCACCCCAAGGTGGGCAGGGAAAATGAACAATGAGCAGTACTTC. Protein product: CATTPRWAGKMNNEQYF.

Concerning this clonotype: The junction departs from germline at one end; a sequencing error may be responsible. V is TRBV5-6 and J is TRBJ2-3; the match to TRBD2 covers 8 bases. The V gene's germline CDR1 is SGHDT and CDR2 YYEEEE. The CDR3 covers 14 residues. The CDR3 DNA sequence: TGTGTCAGCAGCTCCCGGGGGGGTCCGGATACGCAGTATTTT. Its translation: CVSSSRGGPDTQYF.

The chain employs TRBV20-1 and TRBJ1-2; no firm D call. The CDR3 runs 13 residues. The germline V gene has CDR1 DFQATT and CDR2 SNEGSKA (reference sequence). Trimming cost V 3 bases and J 4 bases, with 12 bases left between them. CDR3 coding DNA: TGCAGTGCTAGGCCCTCCATCCCCTATGGCTACACCTTC. Its translation: CSARPSIPYGYTF.

The chain uses TRBV12-3 or TRBV12-4 and TRBJ2-5; D is ambiguous. CDR3 length: 15 residues. The V end lost 0 bases, the J end lost 6 bases, and 14 bases lay between the germline ends. The CDR3 sequence: CASSLASMGGKTQYF. CDR3 DNA sequence: TGTGCCAGCAGTTTAGCTTCCATGGGCGGCAAGACCCAGTACTTC.

This chain uses TRBV28 with TRBJ1-2, with 9 nucleotides matching TRBD1. Germline loops: CDR1 MDHEN, CDR2 SYDVKM. After removal of 5 bases from V and 3 bases from J, the junction contained 7 bases not matched to a gene. The CDR3 extends over 15 amino acids. CDR3 bases: TGTGCCAGCAGTGGTCCGGGACAGGGCGACTATGGCTACACCTTC. Translated: CASSGPGQGDYGYTF.